What follows describes a single TCR beta chain. The data derive from a study of T cells in Graves' hyperthyroidism and ophthalmopathy. Ophthalmopathy patients had moderate-to-severe active disease, CAS ≥3, NOSPECS ≥4, and disease duration under 3 months. Germline V gene data show CDR1 as SGHVS and CDR2 as FNYEAQ. CDR3 length: 15 amino acids. After removal of 6 bases from V and 5 bases from J, the junction contained 6 bases not matched to a gene. Amplified TCR beta CDR3 regions came from RNA transcripts. The TCR CDR3 first-round RT-PCR relied on the HTBI primer set. TCRdb re-called the multiplex PCR reads through MiXCR, storing one row per CDR3 protein. The data show 45,000 to 60,000 distinct CDR3 sequences, less than 50% seen once.

Specimen: blood. The chain combines TRBV7-6 with TRBJ2-5; 13 bases agree with TRBD2. The TCR sequence derives from a woman aged 25 to 39 with Graves' ophthalmopathy. DNA for the CDR3: TGTGCCAGCAGTAGACTAGCGGGGGGCGACGAGACCCAGTACTTC. Encoded protein: CASSRLAGGDETQYF.